This TCR beta chain was captured in a study of cytotoxic CD8 clonotypes in ibrutinib-treated CLL. V lost 4 bases to trimming and J lost 4 bases; unmatched junction nucleotides: 3. In germline, CDR1 is LGHNA, CDR2 YNFKEQ. The CDR3 runs 14 residues. Repertoires were generated with immunoSEQ multiplex PCR, while TCRdb's copy carries only in-frame clones and drops some. The table shows 20,000 to 30,000 clones, with 68% occurring only once. Sample: PBMCs, taken after 24 months of ibrutinib treatment. The rearrangement links TRBV4-2 to TRBJ1-2; 10 bases map to TRBD1. The clonotype originates from a human donor with chronic lymphocytic leukemia. CDR3 in DNA: TGTGCCAGCAGCCCGGGACAGGGGAGCTATGGCTACACCTTC. Protein product: CASSPGQGSYGYTF.